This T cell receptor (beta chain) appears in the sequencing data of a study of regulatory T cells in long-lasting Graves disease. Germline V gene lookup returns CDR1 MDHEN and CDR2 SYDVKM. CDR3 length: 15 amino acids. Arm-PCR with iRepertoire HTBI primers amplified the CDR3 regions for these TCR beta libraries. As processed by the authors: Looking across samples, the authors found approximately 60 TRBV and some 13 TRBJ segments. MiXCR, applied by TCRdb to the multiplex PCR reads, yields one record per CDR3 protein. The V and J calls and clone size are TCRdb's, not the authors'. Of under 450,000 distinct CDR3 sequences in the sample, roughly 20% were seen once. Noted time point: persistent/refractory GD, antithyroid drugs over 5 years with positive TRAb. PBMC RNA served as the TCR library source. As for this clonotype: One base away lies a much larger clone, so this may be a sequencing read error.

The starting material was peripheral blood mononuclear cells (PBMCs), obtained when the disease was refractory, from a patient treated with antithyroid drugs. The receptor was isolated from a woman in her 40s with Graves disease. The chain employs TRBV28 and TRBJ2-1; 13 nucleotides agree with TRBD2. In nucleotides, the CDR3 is TGTGCCGGCAGTTTACTAGCGGGAGGGCCGAATGAGCAGTTCTTC. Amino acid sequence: CAGSLLAGGPNEQFF.